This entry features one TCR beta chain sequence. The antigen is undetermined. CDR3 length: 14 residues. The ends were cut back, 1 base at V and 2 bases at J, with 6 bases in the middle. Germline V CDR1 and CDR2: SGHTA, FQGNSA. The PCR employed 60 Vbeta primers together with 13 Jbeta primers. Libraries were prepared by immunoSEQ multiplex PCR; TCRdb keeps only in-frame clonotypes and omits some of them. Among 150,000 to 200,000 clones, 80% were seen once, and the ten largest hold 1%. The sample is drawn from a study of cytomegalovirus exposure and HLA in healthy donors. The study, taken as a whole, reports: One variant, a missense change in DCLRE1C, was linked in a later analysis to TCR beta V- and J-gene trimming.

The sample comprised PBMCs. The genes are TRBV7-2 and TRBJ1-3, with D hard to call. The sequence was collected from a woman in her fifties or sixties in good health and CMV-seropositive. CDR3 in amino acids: CASSLGQTGNTIYF. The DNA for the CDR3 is TGTGCCAGCAGCTTAGGGCAAACTGGAAACACCATATATTTT.